The 18 T cell receptor beta chains in this list originate from one sample, sequenced in a study of blood T cell repertoires in COVID-19. Sequencing used immunoSEQ multiplex PCR; TCRdb keeps in-frame clones, though not all of them. Altogether 100,000 to 150,000 clones are present, approximately 80% being singletons, with the ten largest covering roughly 17%. The sample comprised peripheral blood. The receptors stem from a woman in her 50s with acute or convalescent COVID-19.

This clone has more than one count but fewer than ten. The chain couples TRBV3-1 (or the pseudogene TRBV3-2) to TRBJ2-2, with 8 nucleotides matching TRBD1. The V segment lost 2 bases and the J segment 1 base; nucleotides outside the gene matches: 6. The CDR3 covers 17 residues. The V gene's germline CDR1 is LGHDT and CDR2 YNNKEL (reference sequence). CDR3 loop: CASSQTPGQVNTGELFF. CDR3 nucleotides: TGTGCCAGCAGCCAAACACCGGGACAGGTGAACACCGGGGAGCTGTTTTTT.

The rearrangement links TRBV5-4 to TRBJ2-3; tentatively, D is TRBD2 (5 bases). The CDR3 totals 15 residues. V dropped 0 bases and J dropped 2 bases, with 10 bases sitting between them. The germline gives CDR1 SGHNT, CDR2 YYREEE (reference sequence). CDR3 sequence reads: CASSLVGGLTDTQYF. CDR3 sequence (DNA): TGTGCCAGCAGCTTGGTAGGTGGACTCACAGATACGCAGTATTTT.

The chain carries TRBV3-1 (or the pseudogene TRBV3-2) and TRBJ2-7; TRBD2 agrees at 10 bases. This CDR3 comprises 14 residues. J gave up 7 bases and V 6 bases, and 9 bases lay outside the gene matches. Germline-derived CDR1 and CDR2 are LGHDT and YNNKEL (reference sequence). CDR3 in amino acids: CASSQRLAGGEQYF. CDR3 bases: TGTGCCAGCAGTCAGAGGTTAGCGGGGGGAGAGCAGTACTTC.

V is TRBV18 and J is TRBJ2-1, with D perhaps matching TRBD2 (7 bases). The CDR3 has 15 amino acids. Per germline, CDR1 KGHSH and CDR2 LQKENI. The germline V and J ends were trimmed by 0 bases and 4 bases, with 10 bases remaining between them. DNA for the CDR3: TGTGCCAGCTCACCACCGGGGGGGCTATACAATGAGCAGTTCTTC. Its translation: CASSPPGGLYNEQFF. Using reference TRBV18 and TRBJ2-1 for the parts outside the CDR3, the full variable domain is NAGVMQNPRHLVRRRGQEARLRCSPMKGHSHVYWYRQLPEEGLKFMVYLQKENIIDESGMPKERFSAEFPKEGPSILRIQQVVRGDSAAYFCASSPPGGLYNEQFFGPGTRLTVL.

This chain links TRBV14 with TRBJ2-3; 9 positions match TRBD2. Losses at the gene ends were 3 bases for V and 0 bases for J; bases not matched to a gene: 10. The CDR3 is 18 residues long. The germline CDR1 and CDR2 sequences are SGHDN and FVKESK. The chain's CDR3 is CASSQRLAGRTSTDTQYF. The CDR3 nucleotides read TGTGCCAGCAGCCAGCGTCTAGCGGGGAGAACTAGCACAGATACGCAGTATTTT.

This clone was seen a single time. J is TRBJ1-3 and V is TRBV3-1 (or the pseudogene TRBV3-2); perhaps TRBD1 as D (5 bases). Germline V lookup: CDR1 LGHDT, CDR2 YNNKEL (reference sequence). V was shortened by 3 bases and J by 4 bases, with 10 bases between the two germline ends. The CDR3 is 14 residues long. The CDR3 region has the DNA TGTGCCAGCAGCCAGGACATGTCCGGAAACACCATATATTTT. Translated, it gives CASSQDMSGNTIYF.

The V and J genes are TRBV7-3 and TRBJ2-3, with D perhaps TRBD2 (6 bases). This CDR3 comprises 15 residues. V gave up 2 bases and J gave up 2 bases, with 11 bases separating them. CDR1 and CDR2 from the germline V gene are SGHTA and FQGTGA. The CDR3 loop is CASSLGGGYTDTQYF. The CDR3 DNA is TGTGCCAGCAGCTTAGGTGGGGGGTACACAGATACGCAGTATTTT.

V is TRBV11-3 and J is TRBJ2-7; 7 nucleotides align to TRBD2. CDR1 is SGHNT and CDR2 is YENEEA in the germline V gene. The CDR3 is 14 residues long. V was clipped by 5 bases and J by 5 bases; unmatched bases: 9. The CDR3 region is CASSPGRGSDEQYF. The CDR3 DNA follows: TGTGCCAGCAGCCCCGGGCGGGGGAGCGACGAGCAGTACTTC.

This CDR3 is CASSLRTALLSSSYNEQFF. The CDR3 DNA reads as TGTGCCAGCAGCCTCCGGACAGCCCTCCTCTCCTCCTCCTACAATGAGCAGTTCTTC. The chain couples TRBV3-1 (or the pseudogene TRBV3-2) to TRBJ2-1; a possible D gene is TRBD1 (6 bases). Germline values: CDR1 LGHDT, CDR2 YNNKEL (reference sequence). CDR3 size: 19 residues. The germline V and J ends were trimmed by 4 bases and 0 bases, with 22 bases remaining between them.

The genes are TRBV9 and TRBJ2-1; 7 bases agree with TRBD1. The junction had 3 bases not matched to a gene; V was cut back by 0 bases and J by 3 bases. The V gene's germline CDR1 is SGDLS and CDR2 YYNGEE. The length of the CDR3 is 15 residues. Here the CDR3 reads CASSVGQGGYNEQFF. In DNA form, the CDR3 reads TGTGCCAGCAGCGTAGGACAGGGTGGCTACAATGAGCAGTTCTTC.

The chain couples TRBV3-1 (or the pseudogene TRBV3-2) to TRBJ2-7; D unclear. The V end was cut by 1 base, the J end by 2 bases, with 9 bases between. Germline CDR1 and CDR2: LGHDT and YNNKEL (reference sequence). CDR3 size: 14 residues. The chain's CDR3 is CASSQAPLPYEQYF. CDR3 coding DNA: TGTGCCAGCAGCCAAGCCCCGCTACCCTACGAGCAGTACTTC.

V is TRBV29-1 and J is TRBJ2-5; D is unresolved. The CDR3 extends over 11 amino acids. Per germline, CDR1 SQVTM and CDR2 ANQGSEA. V dropped 3 bases and J dropped 6 bases, with 8 bases sitting between them. CDR3 DNA sequence: TGCAGCGTTGATCAGACAAAGACCCAGTACTTC. Translating it yields CSVDQTKTQYF.

This rearrangement joins TRBV9 to TRBJ2-2; 8 positions match TRBD1. The CDR3 covers 18 residues. The germline gives CDR1 SGDLS, CDR2 YYNGEE. Trimming removed 3 bases from V and 0 bases from J; junction bases left unmatched: 10. As DNA, the CDR3 is TGTGCCAGCAGCGCATACGCACAGGGGGTCGCGAACACCGGGGAGCTGTTTTTT. Protein: CASSAYAQGVANTGELFF.

This clone was observed once. V usage is TRBV28 and J usage is TRBJ2-7, with 11 positions matching TRBD2. The germline gives CDR1 MDHEN, CDR2 SYDVKM. The CDR3 length is 15 residues. Trimming removed 6 bases from V and 5 bases from J; junction bases left unmatched: 9. The CDR3 is CASRISGGAAHEQYF. The CDR3 DNA is TGTGCCAGCAGGATTAGCGGGGGGGCCGCCCACGAGCAGTACTTC.

This sequence joins TRBV24-1 and TRBJ2-3; D remains ambiguous. The CDR3 extends over 15 amino acids. Per the germline V gene, CDR1 is KGHDR and CDR2 is SFDVKD. V dropped 1 base and J dropped 6 bases, with 13 bases sitting between them. The CDR3 region is CATSDFSTATDTQYF. The DNA for the CDR3 is TGTGCCACCAGTGATTTTTCCACTGCTACTGATACGCAGTATTTT.

The gene calls are TRBV6-5 and TRBJ2-7, with TRBD2 matching 7 bases. The length of the CDR3 is 12 residues. Germline CDR1 MNHEY, CDR2 SVGAGI. The trim removed 6 bases at V and 2 bases at J, leaving 1 base unmatched. In nucleotides, the CDR3 is TGTGCCAGCAGGGGGGGGACCTACGAGCAGTACTTC. Its translation is CASRGGTYEQYF.

J is TRBJ1-1 and V is TRBV6-7, with 8 bases fitting TRBD1. TRBV6-7 counts as an open reading frame of uncertain function. Losses at the gene ends were 6 bases for V and 0 bases for J; bases not matched to a gene: 6. CDR3 length: 15 residues. The CDR3 sequence: CASRGQGLMNTEAFF. In DNA form, the CDR3 reads TGTGCCAGCAGAGGACAGGGACTCATGAACACTGAAGCTTTCTTT.

The chain uses TRBV6-5 and TRBJ1-1; TRBD1 matches 8 bases. CDR1 is MNHEY, CDR2 SVGAGI, per germline. The V gene end was trimmed by 7 bases and the J gene end by 5 bases; junction bases not matched to a gene: 9. CDR3 length equals 14 residues. In nucleotides, the CDR3 is TGTGCCAGCAAGGAGGACAGGGTTTGGACTGAAGCTTTCTTT. It encodes CASKEDRVWTEAFF.